A selection of T cell receptor beta chains follows, all from one sample in a study of PD-1 blockade in classical Hodgkin lymphoma. Data came from immunoSEQ multiplex PCR; TCRdb stores just in-frame clones and leaves some out. The table lists 35,000 or so clones, more than 65% of them singletons, with 13% to 15% in the top ten. The specimen was peripheral blood mononuclear cells (PBMCs), collected before the second cycle of nivolumab. The receptors derive from a human donor with classical Hodgkin lymphoma. CDR3s include the opening cysteine and the closing phenylalanine or tryptophan. The order of the fields is V gene, J gene, CDR3 protein.

>TRBV6-1|TRBJ2-2
CASSRSGGDTGELFF
>TRBV4-2|-
CASSQEIGYEQYF
>TRBV6-1|TRBJ1-2
CASSRGQGGGGYTF
>TRBV4-3|TRBJ1-1
CASGRAGPIVGTEAFF
>TRBV30|TRBJ1-3
CAWSQTGAGNTIYF
>TRBV28|TRBJ1-2
CASSLRGGMNYGYTF
>TRBV5-1|TRBJ2-1
CASSLIAEIYNEQFF
>TRBV19|TRBJ1-5
CASSILGRGQPQHF
>TRBV7-6|TRBJ2-1
CASSPQTSGNEQFF
>TRBV19|TRBJ1-1
CASSILGRIMNTEAFF
>TRBV19|TRBJ2-1
CASSIPRLAGTYNEQFF
>TRBV7-3|TRBJ2-7
CASSASGAGPYEQYF